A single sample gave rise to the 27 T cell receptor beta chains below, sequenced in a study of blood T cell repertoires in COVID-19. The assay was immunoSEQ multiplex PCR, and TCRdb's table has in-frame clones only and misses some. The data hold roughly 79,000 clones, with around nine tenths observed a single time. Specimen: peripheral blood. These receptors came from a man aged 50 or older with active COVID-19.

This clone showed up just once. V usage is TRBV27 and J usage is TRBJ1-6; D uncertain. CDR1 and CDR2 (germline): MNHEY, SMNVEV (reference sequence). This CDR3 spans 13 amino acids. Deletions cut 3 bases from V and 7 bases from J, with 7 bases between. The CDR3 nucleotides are TGTGCCAGCAGTTTTCGAGGGAATTCACCCCTCCACTTT. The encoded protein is CASSFRGNSPLHF.

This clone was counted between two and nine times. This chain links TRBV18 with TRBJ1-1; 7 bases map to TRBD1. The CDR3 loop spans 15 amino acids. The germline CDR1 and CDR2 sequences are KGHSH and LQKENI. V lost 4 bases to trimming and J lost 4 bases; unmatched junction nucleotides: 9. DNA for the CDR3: TGTGCCAGCTCACGACAGGGAAATATGGGCACTGAAGCTTTCTTT. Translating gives CASSRQGNMGTEAFF.

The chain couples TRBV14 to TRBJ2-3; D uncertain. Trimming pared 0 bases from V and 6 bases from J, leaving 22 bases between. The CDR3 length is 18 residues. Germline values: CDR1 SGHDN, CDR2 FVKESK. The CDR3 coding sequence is TGTGCCAGCAGCCAAGATTTCGTGGCGGCTTTAGGTTCCGATACGCAGTATTTT. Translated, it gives CASSQDFVAALGSDTQYF.

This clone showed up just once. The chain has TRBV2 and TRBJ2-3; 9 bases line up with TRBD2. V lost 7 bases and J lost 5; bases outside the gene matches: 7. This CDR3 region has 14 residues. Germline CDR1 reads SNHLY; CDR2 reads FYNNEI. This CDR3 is CASKWRGGQDTQYF. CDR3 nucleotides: TGTGCCAGCAAATGGCGGGGGGGCCAAGATACGCAGTATTTT.

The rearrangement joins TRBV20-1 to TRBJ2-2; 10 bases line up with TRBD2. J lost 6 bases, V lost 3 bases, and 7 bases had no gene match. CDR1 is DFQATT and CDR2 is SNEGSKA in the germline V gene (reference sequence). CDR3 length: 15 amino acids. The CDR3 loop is CSASGSGGASGELFF. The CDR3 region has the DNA TGCAGTGCTAGTGGCAGCGGGGGGGCCTCCGGGGAGCTGTTTTTT.

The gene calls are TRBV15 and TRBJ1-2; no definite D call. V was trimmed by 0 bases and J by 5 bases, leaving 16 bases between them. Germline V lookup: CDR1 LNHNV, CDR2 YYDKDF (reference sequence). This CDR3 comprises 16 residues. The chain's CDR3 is CATSRDRALAGYGYTF. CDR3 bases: TGTGCCACCAGCAGAGATAGGGCCCTCGCGGGGTATGGCTACACCTTC.

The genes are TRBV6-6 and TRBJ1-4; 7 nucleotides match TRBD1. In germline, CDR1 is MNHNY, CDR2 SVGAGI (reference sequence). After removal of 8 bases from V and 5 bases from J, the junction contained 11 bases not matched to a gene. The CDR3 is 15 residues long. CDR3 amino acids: CASLDSGQRNEKLFF. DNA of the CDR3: TGTGCCAGCCTGGACTCGGGACAGAGAAATGAAAAACTGTTTTTT.

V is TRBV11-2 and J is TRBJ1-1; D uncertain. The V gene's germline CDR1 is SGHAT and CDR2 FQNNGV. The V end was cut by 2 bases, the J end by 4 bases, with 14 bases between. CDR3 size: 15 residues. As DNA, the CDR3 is TGTGCCAGCAGCTTACGAGTGCTTCGAGGCACTGAAGCTTTCTTT. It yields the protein CASSLRVLRGTEAFF.

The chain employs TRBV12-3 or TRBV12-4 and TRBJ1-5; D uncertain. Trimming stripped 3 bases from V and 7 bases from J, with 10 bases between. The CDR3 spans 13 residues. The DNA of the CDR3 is TGTGCCAGCAGTTTCTCTCGGGAGCAGCCCCAGCATTTT. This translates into CASSFSREQPQHF.

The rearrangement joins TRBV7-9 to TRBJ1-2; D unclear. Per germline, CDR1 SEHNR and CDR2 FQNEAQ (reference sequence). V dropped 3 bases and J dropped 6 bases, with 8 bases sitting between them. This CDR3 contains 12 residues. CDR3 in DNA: TGTGCCAGCAGCTTTCGGGGTCATGGCTACACCTTC. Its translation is CASSFRGHGYTF.

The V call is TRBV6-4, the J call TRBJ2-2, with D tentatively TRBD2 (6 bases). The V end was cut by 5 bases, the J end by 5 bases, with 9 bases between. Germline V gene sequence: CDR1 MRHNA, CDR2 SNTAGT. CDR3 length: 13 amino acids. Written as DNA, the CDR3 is TGTGCCAGCAGTCAGGAGGGGACCGGGGAGCTGTTTTTT. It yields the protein CASSQEGTGELFF.

In DNA, the CDR3 is TGTGCCAGCAGCCCCCTGGCTAGCGGGGGGGTTACGCAGTTCTTC. This gives the protein CASSPLASGGVTQFF. The rearrangement uses TRBV28 and TRBJ2-1, with 12 bases that match TRBD2. The CDR3 is 15 amino acids. V was clipped by 6 bases and J by 12 bases; unmatched bases: 12. Germline V gene data show CDR1 as MDHEN and CDR2 as SYDVKM.

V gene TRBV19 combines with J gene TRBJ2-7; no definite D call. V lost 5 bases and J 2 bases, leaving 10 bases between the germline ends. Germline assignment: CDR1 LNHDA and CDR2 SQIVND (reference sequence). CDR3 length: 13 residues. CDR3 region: CASSLHLTYEQYF. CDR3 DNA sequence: TGTGCCAGTAGTCTGCACCTAACCTACGAGCAGTACTTC.

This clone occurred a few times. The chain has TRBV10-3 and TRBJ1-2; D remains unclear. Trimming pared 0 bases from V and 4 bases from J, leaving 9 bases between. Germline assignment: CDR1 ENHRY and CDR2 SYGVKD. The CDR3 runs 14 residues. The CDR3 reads CAISESADIYGYTF. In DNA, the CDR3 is TGTGCCATCAGTGAGTCCGCAGATATCTATGGCTACACCTTC.

The CDR3 DNA reads as TGTGCCAGTAGTATCACTAGCGGGAGGGCCTCCGGCACAGATACGCAGTATTTT. Its translation: CASSITSGRASGTDTQYF. The chain recombines TRBV19 with TRBJ2-3; 13 positions match TRBD2. This CDR3 has 18 residues. V shed 3 bases and J 1 base; nucleotides not matched to a gene: 7. Germline lookup yields CDR1 LNHDA and CDR2 SQIVND (reference sequence).

Written as DNA, the CDR3 is TGTGCCACCACCGGGACAGGGGGTTGGGGGACTGAAGCTTTCTTT. Its protein product is CATTGTGGWGTEAFF. V usage is TRBV10-3 and J usage is TRBJ1-1; 11 nucleotides agree with TRBD1. Germline V gene sequence: CDR1 ENHRY, CDR2 SYGVKD. V shed 10 bases and J 5 bases; nucleotides not matched to a gene: 12. This CDR3 is 15 amino acids long.

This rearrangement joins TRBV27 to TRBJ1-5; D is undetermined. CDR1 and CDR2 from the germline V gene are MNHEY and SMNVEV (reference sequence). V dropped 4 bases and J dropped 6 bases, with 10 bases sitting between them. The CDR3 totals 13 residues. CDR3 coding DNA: TGTGCCAGCAGTTCCCGGGGAACTCAGCCCCAGCATTTT. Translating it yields CASSSRGTQPQHF.

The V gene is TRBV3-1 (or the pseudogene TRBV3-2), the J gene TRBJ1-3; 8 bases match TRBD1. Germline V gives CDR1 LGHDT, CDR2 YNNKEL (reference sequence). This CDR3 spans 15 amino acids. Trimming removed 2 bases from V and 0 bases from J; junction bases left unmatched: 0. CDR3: CASSQTGGSGNTIYF. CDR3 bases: TGTGCCAGCAGCCAAACAGGGGGCTCTGGAAACACCATATATTTT.

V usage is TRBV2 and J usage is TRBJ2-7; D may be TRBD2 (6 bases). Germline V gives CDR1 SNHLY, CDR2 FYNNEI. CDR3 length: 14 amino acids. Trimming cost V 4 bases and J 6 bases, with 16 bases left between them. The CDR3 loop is CASSAISWGVEQYF. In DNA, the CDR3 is TGTGCCAGCAGTGCCATTAGCTGGGGGGTCGAGCAGTACTTC.

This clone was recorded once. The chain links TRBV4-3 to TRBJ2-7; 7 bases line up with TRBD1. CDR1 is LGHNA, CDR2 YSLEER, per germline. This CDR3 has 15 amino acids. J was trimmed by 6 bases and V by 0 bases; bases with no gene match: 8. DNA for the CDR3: TGCGCCAGCAGCCAAGATTTCATACAGGGGTCCGAGCAGTACTTC. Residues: CASSQDFIQGSEQYF.

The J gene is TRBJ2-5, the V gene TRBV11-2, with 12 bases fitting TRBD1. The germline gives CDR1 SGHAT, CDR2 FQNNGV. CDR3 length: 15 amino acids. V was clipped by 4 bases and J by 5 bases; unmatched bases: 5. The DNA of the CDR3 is TGTGCCAGCAGCTCCGGGACAGGGGGCTTGGAGACCCAGTACTTC. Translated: CASSSGTGGLETQYF.

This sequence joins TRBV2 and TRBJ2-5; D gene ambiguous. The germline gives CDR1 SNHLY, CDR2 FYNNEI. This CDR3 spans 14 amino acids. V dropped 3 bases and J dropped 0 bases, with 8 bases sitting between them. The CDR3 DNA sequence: TGTGCCAGCAGTGATGGGCAAAACCAAGAGACCCAGTACTTC. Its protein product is CASSDGQNQETQYF.

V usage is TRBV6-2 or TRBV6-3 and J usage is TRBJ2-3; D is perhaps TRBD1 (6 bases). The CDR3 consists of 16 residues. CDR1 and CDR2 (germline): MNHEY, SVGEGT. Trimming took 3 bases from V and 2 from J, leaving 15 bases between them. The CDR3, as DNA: TGTGCCAGCAGTTATCCGGTGGACAGAACCACAGATACGCAGTATTTT. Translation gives CASSYPVDRTTDTQYF.

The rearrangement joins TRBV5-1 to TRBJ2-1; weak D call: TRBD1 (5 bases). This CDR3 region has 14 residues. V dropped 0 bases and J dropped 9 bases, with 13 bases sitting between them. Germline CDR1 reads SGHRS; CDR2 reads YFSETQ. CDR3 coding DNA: TGCGCCAGCAGCTTGGTCCAGGGTTCCTCTGAGCAGTTCTTC. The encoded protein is CASSLVQGSSEQFF.

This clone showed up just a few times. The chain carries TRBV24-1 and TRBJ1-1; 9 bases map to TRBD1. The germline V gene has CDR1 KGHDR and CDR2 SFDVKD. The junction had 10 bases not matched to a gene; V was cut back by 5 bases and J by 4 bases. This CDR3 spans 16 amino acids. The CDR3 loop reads CATSAGGTGLGTEAFF. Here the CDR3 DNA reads TGTGCCACCAGTGCCGGTGGGACAGGGTTGGGCACTGAAGCTTTCTTT.

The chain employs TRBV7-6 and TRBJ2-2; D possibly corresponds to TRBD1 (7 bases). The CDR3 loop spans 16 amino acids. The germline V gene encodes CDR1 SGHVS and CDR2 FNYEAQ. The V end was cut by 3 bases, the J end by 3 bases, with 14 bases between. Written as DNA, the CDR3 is TGTGCCAGCAGCTTTCGGAGGGGGCGAGACACCGGGGAGCTGTTTTTT. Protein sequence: CASSFRRGRDTGELFF.

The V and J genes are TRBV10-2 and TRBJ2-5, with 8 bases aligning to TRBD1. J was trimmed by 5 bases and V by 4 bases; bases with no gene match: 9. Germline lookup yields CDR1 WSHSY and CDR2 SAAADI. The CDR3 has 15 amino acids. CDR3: CASSVRQGPGETQYF. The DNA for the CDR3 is TGCGCCAGCAGTGTAAGACAGGGGCCGGGGGAGACCCAGTACTTC.